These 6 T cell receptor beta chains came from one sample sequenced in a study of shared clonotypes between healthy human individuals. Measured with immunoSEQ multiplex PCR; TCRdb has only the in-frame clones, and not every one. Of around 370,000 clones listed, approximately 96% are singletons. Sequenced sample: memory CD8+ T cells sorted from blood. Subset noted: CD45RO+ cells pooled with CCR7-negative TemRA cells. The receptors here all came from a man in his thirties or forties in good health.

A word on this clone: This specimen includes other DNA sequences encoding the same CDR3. This CDR3 is CASSLTGLGETQYF. The CDR3 DNA reads as TGTGCCAGCAGCTTAACAGGGCTTGGGGAGACCCAGTACTTC. The V gene is TRBV7-3, the J gene TRBJ2-5; D gene ambiguous. The CDR3 has 14 residues. The germline V gene has CDR1 SGHTA and CDR2 FQGTGA. Trimming stripped 0 bases from V and 5 bases from J, with 10 bases between.

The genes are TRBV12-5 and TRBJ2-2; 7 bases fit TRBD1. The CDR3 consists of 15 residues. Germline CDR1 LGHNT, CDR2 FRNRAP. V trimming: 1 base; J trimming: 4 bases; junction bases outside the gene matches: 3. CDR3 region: CASGLDRGPTGELFF. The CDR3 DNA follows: TGTGCTAGTGGTTTGGACAGGGGACCCACCGGGGAGCTGTTTTTT.

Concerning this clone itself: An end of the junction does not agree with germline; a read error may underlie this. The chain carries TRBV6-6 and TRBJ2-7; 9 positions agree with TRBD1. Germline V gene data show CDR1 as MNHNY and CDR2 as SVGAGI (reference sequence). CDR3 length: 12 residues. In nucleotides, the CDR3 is TGTGCCAGCAGCTGGGCCGGGACAGGGTTCCACTTC. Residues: CASSWAGTGFHF.

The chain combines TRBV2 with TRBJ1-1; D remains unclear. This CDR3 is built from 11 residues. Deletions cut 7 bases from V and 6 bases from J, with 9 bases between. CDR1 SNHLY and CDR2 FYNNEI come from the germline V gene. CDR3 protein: CASIAGAEAFF. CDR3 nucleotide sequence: TGTGCCAGCATTGCCGGGGCTGAAGCTTTCTTT.

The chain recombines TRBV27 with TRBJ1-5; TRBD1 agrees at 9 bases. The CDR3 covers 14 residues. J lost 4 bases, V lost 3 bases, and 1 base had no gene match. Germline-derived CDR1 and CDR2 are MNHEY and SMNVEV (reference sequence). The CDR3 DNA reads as TGTGCCAGCAGTTTGGACAGGGGAAATCAGCCCCAGCATTTT. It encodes CASSLDRGNQPQHF.

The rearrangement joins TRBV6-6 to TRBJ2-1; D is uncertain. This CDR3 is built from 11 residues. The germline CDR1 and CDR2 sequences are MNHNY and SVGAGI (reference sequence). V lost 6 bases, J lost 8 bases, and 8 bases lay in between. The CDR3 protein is CASSLTDEQFF. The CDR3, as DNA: TGTGCCAGCAGCTTAACAGATGAGCAGTTCTTC.